The 22 T cell receptor gamma chains listed next were all sequenced from one sample in a study of human gamma delta and Vdelta1 T cells. TCRdb re-processed the PCR reads via CATT. The data show 3,900 or so gamma-chain clones, approximately 15% seen once. For these TCRs, the target antigens are not known. The sample taken for sequencing was Vdelta1 gamma-delta T cells from blood grown in culture (DOT cells). These receptors were obtained from a human donor in good health.

The chain carries TRGV4 and TRGJ1 or TRGJ2. The CDR3 contains 12 residues. Germline trimming cut 2 bases from V and 2 bases from J; bases unmatched to any gene: 0. Germline V gives CDR1 EGSTGY, CDR2 YDSYTSSV. This chain's CDR3 is CATWDDYYKKLF. DNA of the CDR3: TGTGCCACCTGGGATGATTATTATAAGAAACTCTTT.

This clone has just a few counts. This chain uses TRGV8 with TRGJP2. The CDR3 sequence is 18 residues long. Germline V CDR1 and CDR2: VENAVY, YDSYNSRV. Unmatched junction bases numbered 15, after V lost 5 bases and J lost 0 bases. The DNA for the CDR3 is TGTGCCACCTGGGGGAGTGGGTCGTACCATAGTAGTGATTGGATCAAGACGTTT. It translates to CATWGSGSYHSSDWIKTF.

This clone was picked up a small number of times. This may be a read error, as it is one base from a much larger clone. This chain links TRGV3 with TRGJ1 or TRGJ2. Germline values: CDR1 VTNTFY, CDR2 YDVSTARD (reference sequence). V shed 3 bases and J 7 bases; nucleotides not matched to a gene: 3. The CDR3 loop spans 11 amino acids. The CDR3 DNA reads as TGTGCCACCTGGGACTACTATAAGAAACTCTTT. Protein sequence: CATWDYYKKLF.

Relative to its sample, this clone is medium-sized (0.01 to 0.1%). The chain joins TRGV9 to TRGJ1 or TRGJ2. This CDR3 comprises 10 residues. V trimming: 2 bases; J trimming: 12 bases; junction bases outside the gene matches: 4. Per germline, CDR1 GITISATS and CDR2 ISYDGTV (reference sequence). CDR3 DNA: TGTGCCTTGTGGGAGGAGTTGAAACTCTTT. It codes for CALWEELKLF.

The table lists this clone with a few counts. The chain combines TRGV4 with TRGJ1 or TRGJ2. CDR1 is EGSTGY and CDR2 is YDSYTSSV in the germline V gene. CDR3 length: 11 amino acids. With V trimmed by 2 bases and J by 11 bases, 6 bases remained unmatched. The CDR3: CATWDVGEKLF. The CDR3 DNA reads as TGTGCCACCTGGGATGTCGGCGAGAAACTCTTT.

In this sample, this clone turned up a few times. The chain links TRGV9 to TRGJ1 or TRGJ2. The CDR3 is 14 amino acids. Germline assignment: CDR1 GITISATS and CDR2 ISYDGTV (reference sequence). With 2 bases clipped from V and 2 bases from J, the junction kept 6 bases outside the gene matches. The CDR3 DNA reads as TGTGCCTTGTGGGAGGCGACCGATTATTATAAGAAACTCTTT. It codes for CALWEATDYYKKLF.

This clone is categorized as medium-sized. This sequence joins TRGV2 and TRGJ1 or TRGJ2. Germline CDR1 reads EGSNGY; CDR2 reads YDSYNSKV. This CDR3 spans 13 amino acids. J gave up 2 bases and V 5 bases, and 6 bases lay outside the gene matches. In nucleotides, the CDR3 is TGTGCCACCTGGGGCCGACATTATTATAAGAAACTCTTT. Its translation: CATWGRHYYKKLF.

This clone was picked up one time. The rearrangement links TRGV5 to TRGJ1 or TRGJ2. V shed 3 bases, J shed 12 bases, and the junction held 8 bases outside the gene matches. CDR3 length equals 11 residues. Germline V lookup: CDR1 VINAFY, CDR2 YDVSNSKD. In nucleotides, the CDR3 is TGTGCCACCTGGGACCGAGGGAGGAAACTCTTT. Translated, it gives CATWDRGRKLF.

A note on this clone: Possible read error: a much larger clone is one base away. The gene calls are TRGV4 and TRGJ1 or TRGJ2. The germline V gene encodes CDR1 EGSTGY and CDR2 YDSYTSSV. After removal of 4 bases from V and 2 bases from J, the junction contained 2 bases not matched to a gene. The CDR3 has 12 residues. The CDR3 reads CATWEYYYKKLF. CDR3 DNA: TGTGCCACCTGGGAGTATTATTATAAGAAACTCTTT.

The chain couples TRGV2 to TRGJ1 or TRGJ2. Germline CDR1 and CDR2: EGSNGY and YDSYNSKV. CDR3 length: 13 amino acids. Germline trimming cut 0 bases from V and 7 bases from J; bases unmatched to any gene: 6. CDR3 DNA: TGTGCCACCTGGGACGGGCAAATCTATAAGAAACTCTTT. Protein: CATWDGQIYKKLF.

This rearrangement joins TRGV5 to TRGJ1 or TRGJ2. V lost 0 bases and J lost 2; bases outside the gene matches: 10. Germline CDR1 VINAFY, CDR2 YDVSNSKD. This CDR3 is built from 16 residues. The chain's CDR3 is CATWDRPGEHYYKKLF. For the CDR3, the DNA is TGTGCCACCTGGGACAGGCCGGGGGAACATTATTATAAGAAACTCTTT.

Sample share makes this clone medium-sized. The chain has TRGV2 and TRGJP2. After removal of 6 bases from V and 5 bases from J, the junction contained 12 bases not matched to a gene. Looked up from germline, CDR1 is EGSNGY and CDR2 is YDSYNSKV. This CDR3 contains 15 residues. CDR3 bases: TGTGCCACCTGGTCACACGGGGGGAGTGATTGGATCAAGACGTTT. Encoded protein: CATWSHGGSDWIKTF.

The sample holds a few counts of this clone. The chain combines TRGV5 with TRGJ1 or TRGJ2. V dropped 0 bases and J dropped 2; count of bases not matched to a gene: 7. Germline CDR1 and CDR2: VINAFY and YDVSNSKD. The CDR3 covers 15 residues. The CDR3 DNA sequence: TGTGCCACCTGGGACAGGCAGGAGGATTATTATAAGAAACTCTTT. Translating gives CATWDRQEDYYKKLF.

This clone was seen a handful of times. Since a much larger clone is just one base distant, this may be a read error. This specimen includes other DNA sequences encoding the same CDR3. The chain links TRGV2 to TRGJ1 or TRGJ2. Trimming at V came to 1 base and at J to 2 bases, leaving 2 bases not matched to a gene. This CDR3 has 13 amino acids. Germline CDR1 is EGSNGY and CDR2 is YDSYNSKV. The CDR3 region has the DNA TGTGCCACCTGGGACGGTTATTATTATAAGAAACTCTTT. Protein sequence: CATWDGYYYKKLF.

This clone was found a few times. The chain joins TRGV3 to TRGJ1 or TRGJ2. The V and J ends lost 0 bases and 3 bases, in that order; junction bases with no gene match: 11. In germline, CDR1 is VTNTFY, CDR2 YDVSTARD (reference sequence). The CDR3 runs to 16 residues. The CDR3 spells CATWDRPNDSYYKKLF. DNA of the CDR3: TGTGCCACCTGGGACAGGCCGAACGACTCTTATTATAAGAAACTCTTT.

This clone was seen more than once but under ten times. This rearrangement joins TRGV5 to TRGJ1 or TRGJ2. Germline CDR1 is VINAFY and CDR2 is YDVSNSKD. With V trimmed by 0 bases and J by 6 bases, 5 bases remained unmatched. The CDR3 runs to 13 residues. Written as DNA, the CDR3 is TGTGCCACCTGGGACAGGCCTTCTTATAAGAAACTCTTT. This translates into CATWDRPSYKKLF.

The sample holds a few counts of this clone. This sequence joins TRGV2 and TRGJ1 or TRGJ2. The junction had 6 bases not matched to a gene; V was cut back by 1 base and J by 0 bases. CDR1 and CDR2 from the germline V gene are EGSNGY and YDSYNSKV. CDR3 size: 15 residues. The CDR3 bases are TGTGCCACCTGGGACGGCGGACGGAATTATTATAAGAAACTCTTT. Amino acid sequence: CATWDGGRNYYKKLF.

V is TRGV4 and J is TRGJ1 or TRGJ2. V dropped 0 bases and J dropped 7; count of bases not matched to a gene: 6. The CDR3 spans 13 residues. CDR1 and CDR2 (germline): EGSTGY, YDSYTSSV. The CDR3 loop reads CATWDGPKYKKLF. The CDR3 coding sequence is TGTGCCACCTGGGATGGGCCCAAGTATAAGAAACTCTTT.

The rearrangement uses TRGV4 and TRGJ1 or TRGJ2. Trimming at V came to 0 bases and at J to 12 bases, leaving 5 bases not matched to a gene. Germline V gene sequence: CDR1 EGSTGY, CDR2 YDSYTSSV. The CDR3 is 11 amino acids. The CDR3 loop reads CATWDGDGKLF. The CDR3 DNA reads as TGTGCCACCTGGGATGGGGACGGGAAACTCTTT.

This clone was seen more than once but under ten times. It may be a read error: a sequence one base away is much more abundant. J is TRGJ1 or TRGJ2 and V is TRGV2. Losses at the gene ends were 0 bases for V and 2 bases for J; bases not matched to a gene: 1. Per germline, CDR1 EGSNGY and CDR2 YDSYNSKV. The CDR3 spans 13 residues. CDR3 residues: CATWDGDYYKKLF. DNA for the CDR3: TGTGCCACCTGGGACGGGGATTATTATAAGAAACTCTTT.

This clone was detected only a few times. A much bigger clone sits one base away, suggesting this may be a read error. The chain carries TRGV2 and TRGJ1 or TRGJ2. Germline V CDR1 and CDR2: EGSNGY, YDSYNSKV. The length of the CDR3 is 14 residues. Trimming cost V 0 bases and J 0 bases; bases outside gene matches: 2. In nucleotides, the CDR3 is TGTGCCACCTGGGACGGGCAGAATTATTATAAGAAACTCTTT. Amino acids: CATWDGQNYYKKLF.

The chain is built from TRGV5 and TRGJ1 or TRGJ2. The CDR3 runs to 13 residues. CDR1 is VINAFY, CDR2 YDVSNSKD, per germline. V gave up 0 bases and J gave up 12 bases; unmatched junction bases: 11. The CDR3 bases are TGTGCCACCTGGGACAGGCTGATAATGCGGAAACTCTTT. The encoded protein is CATWDRLIMRKLF.